This T cell receptor (beta chain) was sequenced in a study of shared T cell receptors in the human thymus. Measured with immunoSEQ multiplex PCR; TCRdb has only the in-frame clones, and not every one. The sample consists of around 730,000 clones, over 75% of them appearing once. This clone came up once. Germline values: CDR1 MDHEN, CDR2 SYDVKM. This CDR3 contains 18 residues. V was shortened by 4 bases and J by 3 bases, with 24 bases between the two germline ends. Another study also made use of these data, one on human thymus T cells. From that study: Thymus tissue was removed during corrective cardiac surgery. Gene usage (both V and J) appeared biased in thymic and blood repertoires.

Sequenced input: thymocytes. This chain joins TRBV28 and TRBJ1-1; possible D gene TRBD1, 6 bases. The receptor was isolated from a girl less than two years old with a congenital heart defect. DNA for the CDR3: TGTGCCAGCAGTTGGCATAAGGACAGTGGGGGAGAGGACACTGAAGCTTTCTTT. Its translation is CASSWHKDSGGEDTEAFF. Using reference TRBV28 and TRBJ1-1 for the parts outside the CDR3, the full variable domain is DVKVTQSSRYLVKRTGEKVFLECVQDMDHENMFWYRQDPGLGLRLIYFSYDVKMKEKGDIPEGYSVSREKKERFSLILESASTNQTSMYLCASSWHKDSGGEDTEAFFGQGTRLTVV.